One sample yielded the 32 T cell receptor beta chains listed below, sequenced in a study of T cells in Graves' hyperthyroidism and ophthalmopathy. Authors of the study amplified TCR beta CDR3 regions from RNA transcripts. Primed by the HTBI set, a first-round RT-PCR was run on the TCR CDR3. A single record per CDR3 protein comes from TCRdb applying MiXCR to the multiplex PCR reads. The data hold around 300,000 distinct CDR3 sequences, with approximately 16% observed a single time. The sequenced sample was blood. The receptors here all came from a woman between 45 and 65 years old with Graves' hyperthyroidism that later progressed to Graves' ophthalmopathy.

This clonotype was counted many times. The V call is TRBV20-1, the J call TRBJ2-5, with D perhaps matching TRBD1 (5 bases). The CDR3 covers 16 residues. V was shortened by 6 bases and J by 1 base, with 21 bases between the two germline ends. Germline V gives CDR1 DFQATT, CDR2 SNEGSKA (reference sequence). CDR3 bases: TGCAGTGCAACCCCTCCCCGTGACAGATTCCAAGAGACCCAGTACTTC. This translates into CSATPPRDRFQETQYF.

This clonotype occurred many times. The CDR3 DNA is TGTGCCAGCTCACCTGACCGACAGGGGGGGGAAAAACTGTTTTTT. It yields the protein CASSPDRQGGEKLFF. The chain couples TRBV18 to TRBJ1-4; TRBD1 matches at 9 bases. Losses at the gene ends were 3 bases for V and 8 bases for J; bases not matched to a gene: 7. The V gene's germline CDR1 is KGHSH and CDR2 LQKENI. The CDR3 contains 15 residues.

This clonotype was observed many times. The chain recombines TRBV18 with TRBJ2-5, with D unclear. The germline CDR1 and CDR2 sequences are KGHSH and LQKENI. This CDR3 spans 14 amino acids. Deletions cut 3 bases from V and 7 bases from J, with 15 bases between. CDR3 amino acids: CASSPGGKLGTQYF. The CDR3 nucleotides are TGTGCCAGCTCACCGGGTGGAAAGTTGGGGACCCAGTACTTC.

Points on this clonotype: With a much larger clone just one base away, this may be a read error. The final CDR3 position lacks the conserved phenylalanine or tryptophan, pointing to a likely read error. The rearrangement links TRBV11-1 to TRBJ1-1; D remains ambiguous. From germline, CDR1 is SGHAT and CDR2 FQDESV (reference sequence). Deletions cut 1 base from V and 0 bases from J, with 6 bases between. This CDR3 contains 14 residues. The CDR3 sequence is CASSLERMNTEAFL. The CDR3 nucleotides read TGTGCCAGCAGCTTAGAGCGGATGAACACTGAAGCTTTCCTT.

There are many counts of this clonotype. The chain combines TRBV7-9 with TRBJ1-2; weak D call: TRBD1 (5 bases). Germline values: CDR1 SEHNR, CDR2 FQNEAQ (reference sequence). This CDR3 has 14 residues. V was trimmed by 4 bases and J by 0 bases, leaving 9 bases between them. The CDR3 sequence: CASSSGAANYGYTF. Here the CDR3 DNA reads TGTGCCAGCAGCTCCGGGGCAGCTAACTATGGCTACACCTTC.

This clonotype was picked up many times. The V and J genes are TRBV12-3 or TRBV12-4 and TRBJ2-7; 8 bases match TRBD1. The V and J ends lost 3 bases and 9 bases, in that order; junction bases with no gene match: 7. The CDR3 totals 13 residues. The CDR3 DNA reads as TGTGCCAGCAGTTTCCGGGACAGGATTTTGCAGTACTTC. Residues: CASSFRDRILQYF.

The gene calls are TRBV5-6 and TRBJ1-6, with D tentatively TRBD1 (5 bases). The V and J ends lost 4 bases and 9 bases respectively, with 11 bases between them. This CDR3 is built from 13 residues. CDR1 is SGHDT and CDR2 is YYEEEE in the germline V gene. The CDR3 nucleotides are TGTGCCAGCAGCCAGGGAGGGAGTTCACCCCTCCACTTT. Encoded protein: CASSQGGSSPLHF.

This clonotype was counted once. The chain is built from TRBV7-2 and TRBJ2-1; TRBD1 matches at 7 bases. The germline gives CDR1 SGHTA, CDR2 FQGNSA. V shed 5 bases, J shed 0 bases, and the junction held 7 bases outside the gene matches. This CDR3 comprises 16 residues. The CDR3 DNA is TGTGCCAGCAGCACCAGAGGGGGCCACTCCTACAATGAGCAGTTCTTC. This translates into CASSTRGGHSYNEQFF.

The rearrangement joins TRBV6-2 or TRBV6-3 to TRBJ2-5, with 7 nucleotides matching TRBD2. Losses at the gene ends were 4 bases for V and 0 bases for J; bases not matched to a gene: 8. CDR3 length: 16 amino acids. The germline V gene has CDR1 MNHEY and CDR2 SVGEGT. The CDR3 nucleotides are TGTGCCAGCAGTTTAACGCTAGCGGCTTACCAAGAGACCCAGTACTTC. Its translation is CASSLTLAAYQETQYF.

Points on this clonotype: This may come from a read error, since a much larger clone is one base off. This chain links TRBV10-3 with TRBJ2-1; D is perhaps TRBD1 or TRBD2 (5 bases each). Trimming removed 6 bases at V and 12 bases at J, with 21 bases between. The CDR3 contains 14 residues. Germline CDR1 is ENHRY and CDR2 is SYGVKD. CDR3 sequence reads: CAISGASQRSGQFF. In nucleotides, the CDR3 is TGTGCCATCAGCGGGGCCTCTCAAAGGAGTGGGCAGTTCTTC.

In its sample, this clonotype was seen many times. This chain links TRBV7-6 with TRBJ2-5; 11 positions agree with TRBD2. Per germline, CDR1 SGHVS and CDR2 FNYEAQ. The CDR3 runs to 15 residues. Trimming cost V 7 bases and J 5 bases; bases outside gene matches: 9. CDR3 in amino acids: CASTGLAAQVETQYF. The DNA for the CDR3 is TGTGCCAGCACGGGACTAGCGGCACAAGTCGAGACCCAGTACTTC.

This clonotype has at least ten counts. J is TRBJ2-3 and V is TRBV6-4, with a tentative D call TRBD2 (6 bases). Germline CDR1 reads MRHNA; CDR2 reads SNTAGT. V was trimmed by 2 bases and J by 4 bases, leaving 10 bases between them. The length of the CDR3 is 14 residues. The CDR3 region is CASSDRGSADTQYF. DNA of the CDR3: TGTGCCAGCAGTGACCGGGGGAGTGCAGATACGCAGTATTTT.

Ten or more counts support this clonotype. The V gene is TRBV3-1, the J gene TRBJ2-1; D gene unclear. V was clipped by 7 bases and J by 8 bases, with 21 bases between them. Germline V CDR1 and CDR2: LGHDT, YNNKEL (reference sequence). This CDR3 is 15 amino acids long. CDR3 loop: CASNLGPLGGDEQFF. The CDR3 DNA is TGTGCCAGCAACCTGGGCCCCCTAGGTGGGGATGAGCAGTTCTTC.

The genes are TRBV5-1 and TRBJ1-2, with a possible D match to TRBD1 (5 bases). The V end was cut by 0 bases, the J end by 4 bases, with 10 bases between. This CDR3 is built from 14 residues. The germline V gene has CDR1 SGHRS and CDR2 YFSETQ. DNA for the CDR3: TGCGCCAGCAGCTTGGATGGGACCTCCTATGGCTACACCTTC. It yields the protein CASSLDGTSYGYTF.

The table lists this clonotype with many counts. CDR3 sequence: CASSQSFGLAETQYF. DNA for the CDR3: TGTGCCAGCAGCCAATCTTTCGGGCTAGCGGAGACCCAGTACTTC. V usage is TRBV3-1 and J usage is TRBJ2-5; D may be TRBD2 (6 bases). Germline-derived CDR1 and CDR2 are LGHDT and YNNKEL (reference sequence). V lost 2 bases, J lost 5 bases, and 15 bases lay in between. CDR3 size: 15 residues.

The J gene is TRBJ2-2, the V gene TRBV19; D unresolved. There are 14 residues in the CDR3. The germline gives CDR1 LNHDA, CDR2 SQIVND (reference sequence). Trimming shortened V by 3 bases and J by 5 bases, and 10 bases separated the two germline ends. In DNA form, the CDR3 reads TGTGCCAGTAGTATCAGTTCTCGAACCGGGGAGCTGTTTTTT. This codes for CASSISSRTGELFF.

This clonotype has ten or more counts. The rearrangement joins TRBV5-8 to TRBJ1-1; D is unresolved. Per germline, CDR1 SGHTS and CDR2 YDEGEE. This CDR3 contains 13 residues. The ends were cut back, 0 bases at V and 3 bases at J, with 6 bases in the middle. The CDR3 loop reads CASSLVIDTEAFF. The CDR3 nucleotides are TGTGCCAGCAGCTTGGTGATCGACACTGAAGCTTTCTTT.

This clonotype has at least ten counts. The J gene is TRBJ2-1, the V gene TRBV5-1, with a possible D match to TRBD2 (5 bases). Per germline, CDR1 SGHRS and CDR2 YFSETQ. V shed 4 bases and J shed 5 bases, with 19 bases lying between them. This CDR3 region has 16 residues. This CDR3 reads CASSPLVMGSNNEQFF. CDR3 nucleotides: TGCGCCAGCAGCCCACTAGTCATGGGGTCTAACAATGAGCAGTTCTTC.

This clonotype was picked up many times. The V call is TRBV29-1, the J call TRBJ1-2; maybe TRBD1 (5 bases). The CDR3 loop spans 12 amino acids. Per the germline V gene, CDR1 is SQVTM and CDR2 is ANQGSEA. Trimming cost V 5 bases and J 4 bases, with 11 bases left between them. The CDR3 reads CSVSTASYGYTF. CDR3 sequence (DNA): TGCAGCGTTTCGACAGCCTCCTATGGCTACACCTTC.

This clonotype was found many times. V gene TRBV5-8 combines with J gene TRBJ1-1, with a weak D call TRBD1 (6 bases). The CDR3 loop spans 17 amino acids. The V end was cut by 7 bases, the J end by 4 bases, with 26 bases between. The germline gives CDR1 SGHTS, CDR2 YDEGEE. The CDR3 protein is CASPQWTVRDGSTEAFF. DNA for the CDR3: TGTGCCAGCCCACAATGGACAGTAAGGGATGGTAGCACTGAAGCTTTCTTT.

The chain links TRBV2 to TRBJ2-5, with 14 bases that match TRBD2. The CDR3 covers 16 residues. Germline V gene sequence: CDR1 SNHLY, CDR2 FYNNEI. Unmatched junction bases numbered 7, after V lost 5 bases and J lost 5 bases. CDR3 nucleotides: TGTGCCAGCAGTCTCCGACTAGCGGGAGGGCAGGAGACCCAGTACTTC. Translated, it gives CASSLRLAGGQETQYF.

This clonotype was recorded many times. The chain joins TRBV20-1 to TRBJ1-5; 7 bases align to TRBD1. Trimming at V came to 0 bases and at J to 7 bases, leaving 9 bases not matched to a gene. The germline V gene encodes CDR1 DFQATT and CDR2 SNEGSKA (reference sequence). CDR3 length: 15 residues. CDR3 protein: CSARDPGGAGQPQHF. CDR3 coding DNA: TGCAGTGCTAGAGATCCAGGGGGGGCCGGGCAGCCCCAGCATTTT.

The V and J genes are TRBV29-1 and TRBJ1-1; 9 nucleotides line up with TRBD1. Germline CDR1 and CDR2: SQVTM and ANQGSEA. This CDR3 comprises 17 residues. The V and J ends lost 7 bases and 3 bases, in that order; junction bases with no gene match: 18. The chain's CDR3 is CSANGQGLATRYTEAFF. CDR3 coding DNA: TGCAGCGCCAATGGACAGGGGCTCGCAACCCGGTACACTGAAGCTTTCTTT. Looking up the rest from reference TRBV29-1 and TRBJ1-1 gives the full variable domain: SAVISQKPSRDICQRGTSLTIQCQVDSQVTMMFWYRQQPGQSLTLIATANQGSEATYESGFVIDKFPISRPNLTFSTLTVSNMSPEDSSIYLCSANGQGLATRYTEAFFGQGTRLTVV.

A few counts support this clonotype. The chain links TRBV19 to TRBJ1-1; no firm D call. The V end was cut by 5 bases, the J end by 3 bases, with 7 bases between. Germline CDR1 and CDR2: LNHDA and SQIVND (reference sequence). The CDR3 contains 12 residues. For the CDR3, the DNA is TGTGCCAGTAGTGCCCAAGACACTGAAGCTTTCTTT. Translation gives CASSAQDTEAFF.

This clonotype occurred once. A much larger clone lies a single base off, so this may be a read error. This CDR3 is missing its conserved last phenylalanine or tryptophan, likely due to a read error. V usage is TRBV3-1 and J usage is TRBJ2-2; no clear D. The length of the CDR3 is 18 residues. V dropped 0 bases and J dropped 2 bases, with 16 bases sitting between them. Germline values: CDR1 LGHDT, CDR2 YNNKEL (reference sequence). This CDR3 is CASSQDVHPTSNTGELFL. The CDR3 DNA reads TGTGCCAGCAGCCAAGATGTCCATCCCACGAGCAACACCGGGGAGCTGTTTCTT.

The chain carries TRBV18 and TRBJ1-5; perhaps TRBD1 as D (5 bases). V gave up 4 bases and J gave up 4 bases, with 8 bases separating them. Germline assignment: CDR1 KGHSH and CDR2 LQKENI. There are 13 residues in the CDR3. CDR3 amino acids: CASSQGTNQPQHF. In nucleotides, the CDR3 is TGTGCCAGCTCACAGGGGACGAATCAGCCCCAGCATTTT.

This clonotype was seen many times. This chain uses TRBV6-1 with TRBJ2-3; D possibly corresponds to TRBD2 (5 bases). CDR3 length equals 13 residues. The germline gives CDR1 MNHNS, CDR2 SASEGT. V was pared by 5 bases and J by 5 bases, with 11 bases between. The CDR3 nucleotides read TGTGCCAGCAGTTGGGTGGCGGGAGATACGCAGTATTTT. It is translated as CASSWVAGDTQYF.

The count of this clonotype is one. The genes are TRBV12-3 or TRBV12-4 and TRBJ2-1; 12 bases align to TRBD2. Trimming removed 3 bases from V and 9 bases from J; junction bases left unmatched: 3. This CDR3 is built from 14 residues. CDR3 nucleotides: TGTGCCAGCAGTTTTCTAGCGGGAGGGGGTGAGCAGTTCTTC. Residues: CASSFLAGGGEQFF.

Only a few counts were recorded for this clonotype. The chain uses TRBV30 and TRBJ2-7; the match to TRBD2 covers 10 bases. The CDR3 covers 15 residues. The germline V gene has CDR1 GTSNPN and CDR2 SVGIG (reference sequence). V was pared by 0 bases and J by 0 bases, with 2 bases of the junction left unmatched. The CDR3 reads CAWSVLAGSSYEQYF. The CDR3 nucleotides are TGTGCCTGGAGTGTACTAGCGGGGTCCTCCTACGAGCAGTACTTC.

The chain combines TRBV4-1 with TRBJ2-1, with D possibly being TRBD2 (6 bases). This CDR3 comprises 17 residues. Between the trimmed V and J ends, which lost 4 bases and 0 bases, there was a span of 16 bases. CDR1 and CDR2 (germline): MGHRA, YSYEKL. The chain's CDR3 is CASSPSRAGGSYNEQFF. Written as DNA, the CDR3 is TGCGCCAGCAGCCCATCTCGAGCCGGGGGCTCCTACAATGAGCAGTTCTTC.

This clonotype was counted ten times or more. The CDR3 coding sequence is TGTGCCAGCAGCTTATCGAGGACAGGGGATAACTATGGCTACACCTTC. Encoded protein: CASSLSRTGDNYGYTF. The rearrangement links TRBV7-9 to TRBJ1-2, with 9 bases that match TRBD1. Per germline, CDR1 SEHNR and CDR2 FQNEAQ (reference sequence). The CDR3 runs to 16 residues. The ends lost 2 bases at V and 1 base at J; junction bases unmatched: 5.

The rearrangement links TRBV19 to TRBJ1-5, with TRBD1 matching over 10 bases. Germline trimming cut 1 base from V and 4 bases from J; bases unmatched to any gene: 4. The CDR3 sequence is 16 residues long. Germline values: CDR1 LNHDA, CDR2 SQIVND (reference sequence). In DNA form, the CDR3 reads TGTGCCAGTAGTATAGGGGGACAGGGGATAAATCAGCCCCAGCATTTT. It encodes CASSIGGQGINQPQHF.